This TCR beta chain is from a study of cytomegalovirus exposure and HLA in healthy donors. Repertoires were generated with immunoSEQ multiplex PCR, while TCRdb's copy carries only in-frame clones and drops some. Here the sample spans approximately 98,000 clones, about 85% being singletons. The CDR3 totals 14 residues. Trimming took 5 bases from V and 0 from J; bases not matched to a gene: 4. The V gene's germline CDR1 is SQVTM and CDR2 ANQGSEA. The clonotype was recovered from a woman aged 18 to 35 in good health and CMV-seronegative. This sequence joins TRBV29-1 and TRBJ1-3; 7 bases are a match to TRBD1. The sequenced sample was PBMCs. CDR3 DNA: TGCAGCGTTATGGGGGACAGCTCTGGAAACACCATATATTTT. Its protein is CSVMGDSSGNTIYF.